Listed below are T cell receptor beta chains from one sample, sequenced in a study of beta chain features in type 1 diabetes. Only in-frame clones appear in the TCRdb table, and some are missing; sequencing was by immunoSEQ multiplex PCR. The sample lists 860,000 or so clones; 15% to 20% were seen once. The sequenced sample was naive CD4+ T cells from blood. Source of these receptors: a woman between 18 and 29 years old in good health. Each CDR3 is given with its conserved first and last residue. The D gene is left open where the match is weak. Part of the rows lack a size; the others show once, few, many or a class for expanded clones.

j_gene: TRBJ1-3
d_gene: -
v_gene: TRBV25-1
abundance: -
CDR3aa: CASSRPEDGNTIYF
CDR3nt: TGTGCCAGCAGTCGACCTGAGGACGGAAACACCATATATTTT

j_gene: TRBJ2-7
d_gene: TRBD2
v_gene: TRBV9
abundance: -
CDR3aa: CASSVVGLAGYEQYF
CDR3nt: TGTGCCAGCAGCGTAGTAGGACTAGCTGGCTACGAGCAGTACTTC

j_gene: TRBJ1-4
d_gene: -
v_gene: TRBV16
abundance: few
CDR3aa: CASSPRLRDNEKLFF
CDR3nt: TGTGCCAGCAGCCCCCGCCTCCGGGACAATGAAAAACTGTTTTTT

j_gene: TRBJ1-2
d_gene: -
v_gene: TRBV6-4
abundance: -
CDR3aa: CASSDGGGYTF
CDR3nt: TGTGCCAGCAGTGACGGCGGGGGCTACACCTTC

j_gene: TRBJ2-3
d_gene: TRBD2
v_gene: TRBV25-1
abundance: -
CDR3aa: CASSSGTNTDTQYF
CDR3nt: TGTGCCAGCAGTTCCGGGACTAACACAGATACGCAGTATTTT

j_gene: TRBJ2-3
d_gene: -
v_gene: TRBV6-1
abundance: -
CDR3aa: CASSEVGRVGLTQYF
CDR3nt: TGTGCCAGCAGTGAAGTCGGAAGGGTGGGTCTTACGCAGTATTTT

j_gene: TRBJ1-5
d_gene: -
v_gene: TRBV19
abundance: few
CDR3aa: CASRVEGAEQPQHF
CDR3nt: TGTGCCAGTAGGGTGGAAGGGGCAGAACAGCCCCAGCATTTT

j_gene: TRBJ2-5
d_gene: -
v_gene: TRBV16
abundance: -
CDR3aa: CASSRPTEETQYF
CDR3nt: TGTGCCAGCAGCCGACCGACAGAAGAGACCCAGTACTTC

j_gene: TRBJ2-7
d_gene: TRBD1
v_gene: TRBV29-1
abundance: -
CDR3aa: CSVDRGAEQYF
CDR3nt: TGCAGCGTGGACAGGGGTGCCGAGCAGTACTTC

j_gene: TRBJ2-1
d_gene: TRBD2
v_gene: TRBV7-3
abundance: few
CDR3aa: CASSSQSPGLAGVEVTQFF
CDR3nt: TGTGCCAGCAGCTCCCAATCACCGGGACTAGCGGGAGTTGAGGTTACGCAGTTCTTC

j_gene: TRBJ2-7
d_gene: -
v_gene: TRBV28
abundance: few
CDR3aa: CASSLSAMARPDF
CDR3nt: TGTGCCAGCAGTTTAAGCGCTATGGCCAGGCCCGACTTC

j_gene: TRBJ2-3
d_gene: TRBD2
v_gene: TRBV28
abundance: -
CDR3aa: CASSLWGAGVDTQYF
CDR3nt: TGTGCCAGCAGTTTATGGGGAGCGGGAGTAGATACGCAGTATTTT

j_gene: TRBJ2-2
d_gene: -
v_gene: TRBV10-2
abundance: -
CDR3aa: CASSEGGGGSGELFF
CDR3nt: TGCGCCAGCAGTGAAGGAGGGGGGGGATCCGGGGAGCTGTTTTTT

j_gene: TRBJ1-1
d_gene: -
v_gene: TRBV6-5
abundance: few
CDR3aa: CASRKGPMNTEAFF
CDR3nt: TGTGCCAGCAGAAAGGGACCGATGAACACTGAAGCTTTCTTT

j_gene: TRBJ2-7
d_gene: TRBD1
v_gene: TRBV10-3
abundance: -
CDR3aa: CAISESQGNYEQYF
CDR3nt: TGTGCCATCAGTGAATCACAGGGGAACTACGAGCAGTACTTC

j_gene: TRBJ2-3
d_gene: -
v_gene: TRBV27
abundance: few
CDR3aa: CASRPKGLGRTDTQYF
CDR3nt: TGTGCCAGCAGGCCTAAGGGCCTAGGACGCACAGATACGCAGTATTTT

j_gene: TRBJ1-3
d_gene: -
v_gene: TRBV7-6
abundance: -
CDR3aa: CASSLASRGNTIYF
CDR3nt: TGTGCCAGCAGCTTAGCGTCCCGGGGAAACACCATATATTTT

j_gene: TRBJ2-5
d_gene: TRBD1
v_gene: TRBV9
abundance: -
CDR3aa: CASSSLDRQETQYF
CDR3nt: TGTGCCAGCAGCTCCCTGGACAGGCAAGAGACCCAGTACTTC

j_gene: TRBJ2-1
d_gene: -
v_gene: TRBV6-6
abundance: -
CDR3aa: CASRVTAIYNEQFF
CDR3nt: TGTGCCAGCAGAGTGACGGCCATCTACAATGAGCAGTTCTTC

j_gene: TRBJ1-2
d_gene: -
v_gene: TRBV28
abundance: -
CDR3aa: CASSPDRNYGYTF
CDR3nt: TGTGCCAGCAGTCCCGACAGAAACTATGGCTACACCTTC

j_gene: TRBJ2-6
d_gene: TRBD2
v_gene: TRBV7-9
abundance: few
CDR3aa: CASSSTTSGTLGANVLTF
CDR3nt: TGTGCCAGCAGCTCCACGACTAGCGGGACGCTTGGGGCCAACGTCCTGACTTTC

j_gene: TRBJ2-2
d_gene: TRBD2
v_gene: TRBV7-9
abundance: few
CDR3aa: CASSPPSGRDTGELFF
CDR3nt: TGTGCCAGCAGCCCTCCTAGCGGGAGGGACACCGGGGAGCTGTTTTTT

j_gene: TRBJ2-7
d_gene: TRBD2
v_gene: TRBV7-8
abundance: few
CDR3aa: CASSLAGGLLYEQYF
CDR3nt: TGTGCCAGCAGCTTAGCGGGAGGGCTTTTATACGAGCAGTACTTC

j_gene: TRBJ2-1
d_gene: -
v_gene: TRBV7-6
abundance: few
CDR3aa: CASTLEGEPYNEQFF
CDR3nt: TGTGCCAGCACCTTAGAGGGAGAACCCTACAATGAGCAGTTCTTC

j_gene: TRBJ2-2
d_gene: -
v_gene: TRBV7-3
abundance: -
CDR3aa: CASSRAPGDTGELFF
CDR3nt: TGTGCCAGCAGCCGGGCCCCAGGAGACACCGGGGAGCTGTTTTTT

j_gene: TRBJ1-2
d_gene: -
v_gene: TRBV14
abundance: -
CDR3aa: CASSQARYGYGYTF
CDR3nt: TGTGCCAGCAGCCAGGCCAGATATGGATATGGCTACACCTTC

j_gene: TRBJ2-3
d_gene: -
v_gene: TRBV6-6
abundance: -
CDR3aa: CASSYSGADTQYF
CDR3nt: TGTGCCAGCAGTTATTCGGGCGCAGATACGCAGTATTTT

j_gene: TRBJ2-7
d_gene: TRBD2
v_gene: TRBV7-2
abundance: -
CDR3aa: CASSYWTSGSREQYF
CDR3nt: TGTGCCAGCAGCTATTGGACTAGCGGGAGCCGCGAGCAGTACTTC

j_gene: TRBJ2-7
d_gene: -
v_gene: TRBV19
abundance: -
CDR3aa: CASSPTQYLYVGEQYF
CDR3nt: TGTGCCAGTAGCCCCACCCAGTATCTGTACGTCGGGGAGCAGTACTTC

j_gene: TRBJ2-7
d_gene: TRBD2
v_gene: TRBV4-3
abundance: -
CDR3aa: CASSQDRASGSHSYEQYF
CDR3nt: TGCGCCAGCAGCCAAGATAGGGCTAGCGGGTCTCACTCCTACGAGCAGTACTTC

j_gene: TRBJ1-2
d_gene: -
v_gene: TRBV28
abundance: -
CDR3aa: CASSQTLGGNYGYTF
CDR3nt: TGTGCCAGCAGTCAGACTTTAGGGGGGAACTATGGCTACACCTTC

j_gene: TRBJ2-1
d_gene: TRBD2
v_gene: TRBV14
abundance: once
CDR3aa: CASSQADLAGGRWGEQFF
CDR3nt: TGTGCCAGCAGCCAAGCTGATTTGGCGGGAGGGAGGTGGGGTGAGCAGTTCTTC

j_gene: TRBJ2-3
d_gene: -
v_gene: TRBV5-4
abundance: -
CDR3aa: CASSMASDTQYF
CDR3nt: TGTGCCAGCAGCATGGCGTCAGATACGCAGTATTTT

j_gene: TRBJ1-2
d_gene: -
v_gene: TRBV2
abundance: -
CDR3aa: CASSEAPWGYTF
CDR3nt: TGTGCCAGCAGTGAAGCCCCGTGGGGCTACACCTTC

j_gene: TRBJ2-7
d_gene: -
v_gene: TRBV11-1
abundance: -
CDR3aa: CASSLYLGSSYEQYF
CDR3nt: TGTGCCAGCAGCCTTTACCTCGGAAGCTCCTACGAGCAGTACTTC

j_gene: TRBJ2-5
d_gene: -
v_gene: TRBV7-9
abundance: -
CDR3aa: CASSPPLVQGWETQYF
CDR3nt: TGTGCCAGCAGCCCGCCATTGGTGCAGGGCTGGGAGACCCAGTACTTC

j_gene: TRBJ2-1
d_gene: TRBD2
v_gene: TRBV25-1
abundance: -
CDR3aa: CASSELGLAGDNEQFF
CDR3nt: TGTGCCAGCAGTGAATTGGGGCTAGCGGGGGACAATGAGCAGTTCTTC